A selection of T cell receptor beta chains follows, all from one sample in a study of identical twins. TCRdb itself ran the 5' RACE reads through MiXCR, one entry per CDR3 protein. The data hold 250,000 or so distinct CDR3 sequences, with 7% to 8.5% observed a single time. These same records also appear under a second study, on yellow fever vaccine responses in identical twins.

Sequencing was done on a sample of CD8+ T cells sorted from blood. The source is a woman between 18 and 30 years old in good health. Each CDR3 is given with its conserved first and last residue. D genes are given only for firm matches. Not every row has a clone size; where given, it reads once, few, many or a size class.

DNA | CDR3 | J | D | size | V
TGTGCCAGCAGTCTGACAGGGAGCTACTCCTACAATGAGCAGTTCTTC | CASSLTGSYSYNEQFF | TRBJ2-1 | TRBD1 | . | TRBV28
TGTGCCAGCAGCTTGGACTACGCTGTAGAGACCCAGTACTTC | CASSLDYAVETQYF | TRBJ2-5 | . | few | TRBV5-4
TGCGCTGGAGGGGCGGGCACCGGGGAGCTGTTTTTT | CAGGAGTGELFF | TRBJ2-2 | . | few | TRBV27
TGTGCCAGTAGTATAGGAGTCGACAGGTTGAACACCGGGGAGCTGTTTTTT | CASSIGVDRLNTGELFF | TRBJ2-2 | . | . | TRBV19
TGTGCCAGCAGTGAATTTGACTTGGAGCGCACAGATACGCAGTATTTT | CASSEFDLERTDTQYF | TRBJ2-3 | . | . | TRBV2
TGTGCCAGCAGCCCCGGGACAGGGCCTGAAAAACTGTTTTTT | CASSPGTGPEKLFF | TRBJ1-4 | TRBD1 | many | TRBV12-3/TRBV12-4
TGCGCCAGCAGGTTGGGACTAGCGGACTACAATGAGCAGTTCTTC | CASRLGLADYNEQFF | TRBJ2-1 | TRBD2 | few | TRBV5-1
TGTGCCAGCGGGGGACCTCGCGCCTCGGATACGCAGTATTTT | CASGGPRASDTQYF | TRBJ2-3 | . | many | TRBV9
TGTGCCAGCAGTGCCATCCTCCGGGACAGGGGAAACTATGGCTACACCTTC | CASSAILRDRGNYGYTF | TRBJ1-2 | TRBD1 | few | TRBV6-1
TGCAGTGCTAGGTTGACAGGGAAGGAAATCGGGACTAGCGGGAGGGACCCCTACGAGCAGTACTTC | CSARLTGKEIGTSGRDPYEQYF | TRBJ2-7 | TRBD2 | . | TRBV20-1
TGTGCCAGCAGCATGAGGGACGCCGACTCTGGAAACACCATATATTTT | CASSMRDADSGNTIYF | TRBJ1-3 | . | . | TRBV5-5
TGTGCCAGCAGCCCGGACAGGGCGAACACTGAAGCTTTCTTT | CASSPDRANTEAFF | TRBJ1-1 | TRBD1 | many | TRBV5-5
TGCAGCGTTGAATGGGGCCGGGATGAAGCTTTCTTT | CSVEWGRDEAFF | TRBJ1-1 | . | few | TRBV29-1
TGTGCCAGCAGCTTAGGAAAAGCGGGAGGCCCCACAGATACGCAGTATTTT | CASSLGKAGGPTDTQYF | TRBJ2-3 | TRBD2 | few | TRBV11-2
TGCGCCAGCAGCCAATCGTACAGCGATCAAGAGACCCAGTACTTC | CASSQSYSDQETQYF | TRBJ2-5 | . | many | TRBV4-1
TGTGCCAGCAGCCAAGTAGTGGGGGAGCACCCGGCACCCTACGAGCAGTACTTC | CASSQVVGEHPAPYEQYF | TRBJ2-7 | . | medium-sized | TRBV3-1
TGTGCCAGCAGTTTAAAAGGGCCCCTCTCTATTCAAGAGACCCAGTACTTC | CASSLKGPLSIQETQYF | TRBJ2-5 | . | few | TRBV27
TGTGCCAGCAGCCAAGATGCAGGCAGGGATCATGAGCAGTTCTTC | CASSQDAGRDHEQFF | TRBJ2-1 | . | many | TRBV3-1
TGTGCCAGCTCACCCCCCGGGACAATCAACGTCCTGACTTTC | CASSPPGTINVLTF | TRBJ2-6 | . | few | TRBV18
TGCGCCAGCAGTGAGTCTGGCAGGACTTACACTGAAGCTTTCTTT | CASSESGRTYTEAFF | TRBJ1-1 | . | . | TRBV10-1
TGTGCCAGCAGCTCGGACAGTTACAATGAGCAGTTCTTC | CASSSDSYNEQFF | TRBJ2-1 | . | many | TRBV7-8
TGTGCCAGCAGTCCCCCCCTGGGGGATCCAAGGGCGGGAGGGCCAACAGATACGCAGTATTTT | CASSPPLGDPRAGGPTDTQYF | TRBJ2-3 | TRBD2 | many | TRBV28
TGTGCCAGCAGCCAAGGCGGAGCGGGACGCACAGATACGCAGTATTTT | CASSQGGAGRTDTQYF | TRBJ2-3 | TRBD2 | few | TRBV14
TGTGCTAGTGGGGAGGGGGCGGGATCCGAGGAGACCCAGTACTTC | CASGEGAGSEETQYF | TRBJ2-5 | . | many | TRBV12-5
TGTGCCAGCACGACAGGGGCGGTAAGGGAGCAGTTCTTC | CASTTGAVREQFF | TRBJ2-1 | TRBD1 | . | TRBV7-9
TGTGCCAGCAGTTTTCGTCTAGGGGATTCACCCCTCCACTTT | CASSFRLGDSPLHF | TRBJ1-6 | . | many | TRBV28
TGTGCCAGCAGTGAAGGAGACAACTATGGCTACACCTTC | CASSEGDNYGYTF | TRBJ1-2 | . | . | TRBV2
TGCGCCAGCATAAGGACAGGGGTCAACACAGATACGCAGTATTTT | CASIRTGVNTDTQYF | TRBJ2-3 | TRBD1 | few | TRBV5-1
TGTGCCAGCAGTGAAGTAGGGGATGGCGCAGATACGCAGTATTTT | CASSEVGDGADTQYF | TRBJ2-3 | . | few | TRBV6-1
TGCAGTGCTAGAGATCCAATCCTCAACACTGAAGCTTTCTTT | CSARDPILNTEAFF | TRBJ1-1 | . | many | TRBV20-1
TGTGCCAGCGCCGCGCCCTCAGCTAACTATGGCTACACCTTC | CASAAPSANYGYTF | TRBJ1-2 | . | . | TRBV9
TGTGCCAGCAGCTTGGTTCAGGCAGTTAATGAGCAGTTCTTC | CASSLVQAVNEQFF | TRBJ2-1 | . | many | TRBV7-9
TGCGCCAGCAGCACTCAGGGAGATACGCAGTATTTT | CASSTQGDTQYF | TRBJ2-3 | . | many | TRBV5-1
TGTGCTAGTGGTTTAGGGCAAGAAGAGACCCAGTACTTC | CASGLGQEETQYF | TRBJ2-5 | . | . | TRBV12-5
TGTGCCAGCAGTGCTCGGGACAGGGTAGGACAAGAGACCCAGTACTTC | CASSARDRVGQETQYF | TRBJ2-5 | TRBD1 | few | TRBV28
TGTGCCACCAGTGACCCCGAGAAGAATACGCAGTATTTT | CATSDPEKNTQYF | TRBJ2-3 | . | . | TRBV24-1
TGCAGTGCTAGAGAGGGGGAAAAACTGTTTTTT | CSAREGEKLFF | TRBJ1-4 | . | many | TRBV20-1
TGTGCCAGCAGTCCCCTCCTAGATACGCAGTATTTT | CASSPLLDTQYF | TRBJ2-3 | . | many | TRBV12-3/TRBV12-4
TGTGCCAGCTCCGGGGGGAGAGGTCAGCCCCAGCATTTT | CASSGGRGQPQHF | TRBJ1-5 | . | . | TRBV28
TGTGCCAGCAGTTTAGGGACAGGGGGCAACACTGAAGCTTTCTTT | CASSLGTGGNTEAFF | TRBJ1-1 | TRBD1 | . | TRBV28
TGCAGTGCTAGAGACCCTTGGACAGGGGGCGAGGTGACCCAGTACTTC | CSARDPWTGGEVTQYF | TRBJ2-5 | TRBD1 | many | TRBV20-1
TGCGCCAGCAGCTTGGCGCTAGCGGGATCGTTATATGAGCAGTTCTTC | CASSLALAGSLYEQFF | TRBJ2-1 | TRBD2 | many | TRBV5-1
TGTGCCAGCGGAAAGACAGGTCCTGGCGAGCAGTACTTC | CASGKTGPGEQYF | TRBJ2-7 | . | few | TRBV27
TGCAGCGTTTTGGGCACTTACAATGAGCAGTTCTTC | CSVLGTYNEQFF | TRBJ2-1 | . | . | TRBV29-1
TGTGCCAGCAGTTATACTAGCGTAACCGGGGAGCTGTTTTTT | CASSYTSVTGELFF | TRBJ2-2 | TRBD2 | . | TRBV6-5
TGTGCCAGCAGCCCGATGACAGGGATTGACTATGGCTACACCTTC | CASSPMTGIDYGYTF | TRBJ1-2 | TRBD1 | medium-sized | TRBV12-3/TRBV12-4
TGTGCCAGCAGACCCAGGGGTTCCTCTGGAAACACCATATATTTT | CASRPRGSSGNTIYF | TRBJ1-3 | . | many | TRBV27
TGTGCCAGCAGCTTAGAGTGGGGAGAGTTCAACACTGAAGCTTTCTTT | CASSLEWGEFNTEAFF | TRBJ1-1 | . | few | TRBV7-6
TGTGCCAGCAGTTACGAGGGGAGCATTAATTCACCCCTCCACTTT | CASSYEGSINSPLHF | TRBJ1-6 | . | many | TRBV6-5
TGTGCCAGCGATGAAGGATCTGGGGAGCTGTTTTTT | CASDEGSGELFF | TRBJ2-2 | . | . | TRBV6-5
TGTGCCAGCAGCTGGGGCCAAGGTTGGGGCTACACCTTC | CASSWGQGWGYTF | TRBJ1-2 | . | . | TRBV7-2
TGTGCCAGCAGCTTAGGGACAGGGTCTGGCAATCAGCCCCAGCATTTT | CASSLGTGSGNQPQHF | TRBJ1-5 | TRBD1 | many | TRBV7-2
TGCGCCAGCAGTGAGACTAGCGGGAGGGCCGTGTACGAGCAGTACTTC | CASSETSGRAVYEQYF | TRBJ2-7 | TRBD2 | many | TRBV10-2
TGCAGCGTTGGAGAATGGGGGAGGGGGAACATTCAGTACTTC | CSVGEWGRGNIQYF | TRBJ2-4 | . | . | TRBV29-1
TGTGCCAGCACTGTAGCCGGGGGCTACGATGAGCAGTTCTTC | CASTVAGGYDEQFF | TRBJ2-1 | . | . | TRBV2
TGCAGCGTTCGGCGGGGCAGGGAAGCTTTCTTT | CSVRRGREAFF | TRBJ1-1 | . | many | TRBV29-1
TGTGCCAGCAGCTCGGGACTAGCGAGGGACGAGCAGTACTTC | CASSSGLARDEQYF | TRBJ2-7 | TRBD2 | . | TRBV12-3/TRBV12-4
TGCAGTGCTAGTCCCGCGACTAGCGGGAGTAGCAATGAGCAGTTCTTC | CSASPATSGSSNEQFF | TRBJ2-1 | TRBD2 | . | TRBV20-1
TGCAGTGCTAGAGAAACTAGCGGTGAGCAGTACTTC | CSARETSGEQYF | TRBJ2-7 | TRBD2 | . | TRBV20-1